This entry lists 10 T cell receptor beta chains sequenced from one sample in a study of T cell responses to AZD1222 COVID-19 vaccine. Clones were read by immunoSEQ multiplex PCR, and TCRdb kept only the in-frame ones, dropping some. The sample holds roughly 83,000 clones; more than 70% are singletons and the top ten take 8.5% to 10%. The sample here was peripheral blood, taken on day 0 of AZD1222 vaccination. The source is an adult in good health.

The chain carries TRBV7-8 and TRBJ1-3; D may be TRBD1 (6 bases). The CDR3 has 16 residues. The germline V gene encodes CDR1 SGHVS and CDR2 FQNEAQ. Deletions cut 5 bases from V and 3 bases from J, with 17 bases between. CDR3: CASSPGVGGNGNTIYF. The CDR3 nucleotides read TGTGCCAGCAGCCCAGGCGTGGGGGGCAATGGAAACACCATATATTTT.

The V call is TRBV6-2 or TRBV6-3, the J call TRBJ2-1; D uncertain. Germline V CDR1 and CDR2: MNHEY, SVGEGT. The CDR3 contains 13 residues. Trimming shortened V by 6 bases and J by 5 bases, and 11 bases separated the two germline ends. The CDR3 reads CASSTETHNEQFF. CDR3 in DNA: TGTGCCAGCAGCACGGAAACCCACAATGAGCAGTTCTTC.

The chain is built from TRBV11-2 and TRBJ1-1, with TRBD1 identical over 9 bases. The CDR3 is 15 amino acids. Germline V gene lookup returns CDR1 SGHAT and CDR2 FQNNGV. V gave up 2 bases and J gave up 5 bases; unmatched junction bases: 6. CDR3 in DNA: TGTGCCAGCAGCTTACGACAGGGGGTAGGGACTGAAGCTTTCTTT. Encoded protein: CASSLRQGVGTEAFF.

The chain links TRBV6-5 to TRBJ2-7; TRBD1 is a possible D gene (8 bases). V was cut by 7 bases and J by 4 bases, with 23 bases left in between. CDR1 and CDR2 (germline): MNHEY, SVGAGI. This CDR3 has 16 residues. CDR3: CASTYSPTGGVYEQYF. The CDR3 DNA sequence: TGTGCCAGCACCTACTCGCCTACAGGGGGGGTTTACGAGCAGTACTTC.

The chain recombines TRBV5-1 with TRBJ1-1, with D hard to call. Germline V CDR1 and CDR2: SGHRS, YFSETQ. The germline V and J ends were trimmed by 5 bases and 2 bases, with 10 bases remaining between them. The CDR3 loop spans 13 amino acids. CDR3 residues: CASSSEGNTEAFF. CDR3 bases: TGCGCCAGCAGTAGCGAGGGAAACACTGAAGCTTTCTTT. The complete variable domain, with remaining parts taken from reference TRBV5-1 and TRBJ1-1, reads KAGVTQTPRYLIKTRGQQVTLSCSPISGHRSVSWYQQTPGQGLQFLFEYFSETQRNKGNFPGRFSGRQFSNSRSEMNVSTLELGDSALYLCASSSEGNTEAFFGQGTRLTVV.

The chain employs TRBV9 and TRBJ2-1, with D possibly matching TRBD1 (6 bases). V lost 5 bases and J lost 4, with 19 bases in between. The CDR3 runs to 16 residues. Germline V CDR1 and CDR2: SGDLS, YYNGEE. The CDR3 spells CASSVLRQASYNEQFF. CDR3 nucleotide sequence: TGTGCCAGCAGTGTTTTGAGACAGGCATCTTACAATGAGCAGTTCTTC.

A single count supports this clone. The rearrangement joins TRBV18 to TRBJ2-2, with 8 positions matching TRBD1. This CDR3 has 16 amino acids. Germline values: CDR1 KGHSH, CDR2 LQKENI. With V trimmed by 4 bases and J by 0 bases, 4 bases remained unmatched. The CDR3 sequence: CASSRLGQANTGELFF. In DNA form, the CDR3 reads TGTGCCAGCTCACGATTGGGACAGGCGAACACCGGGGAGCTGTTTTTT.

A single count supports this clone. The J gene is TRBJ2-7, the V gene TRBV18, with TRBD1 identical over 7 bases. The V gene end was trimmed by 6 bases and the J gene end by 6 bases; junction bases not matched to a gene: 17. Germline loops: CDR1 KGHSH, CDR2 LQKENI. The length of the CDR3 is 16 residues. The CDR3 DNA reads TGTGCCAGCTCTAAAGACAGGGACATAACTCCTTCCGAGCAGTACTTC. It translates to CASSKDRDITPSEQYF.

The genes are TRBV20-1 and TRBJ2-1; D possibly corresponds to TRBD2 (5 bases). The V gene's germline CDR1 is DFQATT and CDR2 SNEGSKA (reference sequence). The CDR3 extends over 14 amino acids. V lost 3 bases and J lost 9, with 18 bases in between. CDR3 residues: CSASLSISRGEQFF. DNA for the CDR3: TGCAGTGCTAGTTTATCGATCTCCCGGGGTGAGCAGTTCTTC.

The chain links TRBV5-1 to TRBJ2-7; 9 bases are shared with TRBD1. V trimming: 4 bases; J trimming: 0 bases; junction bases outside the gene matches: 5. The germline V gene has CDR1 SGHRS and CDR2 YFSETQ. The CDR3 loop spans 15 amino acids. The CDR3 loop reads CASSGTGQGSYEQYF. Written as DNA, the CDR3 is TGCGCCAGCAGCGGAACGGGACAGGGCTCCTACGAGCAGTACTTC.